Following are 7 T cell receptor beta chains from one sample sequenced in a study of CD8 T cells in Susac syndrome. Random hexamers were used to reverse transcribe 0.5 to 1 ug of RNA. Each CDR3 protein gets one entry after TCRdb re-called the immunoSEQ multiplex PCR reads with MiXCR. The sample shows almost 450,000 distinct CDR3 sequences, approximately 89% of them seen only once. The specimen was CD8+ T cells from PBMCs. Receptors originate from a human donor with multiple sclerosis.

The chain joins TRBV15 to TRBJ1-5; D is uncertain. This CDR3 spans 13 amino acids. Germline loops: CDR1 LNHNV, CDR2 YYDKDF (reference sequence). Trimming took 7 bases from V and 6 from J, leaving 13 bases between them. The CDR3 nucleotides read TGTGCCACCACGGCAGATCTGGGTCAGCCCCAGCATTTT. It yields the protein CATTADLGQPQHF.

The rearrangement links TRBV4-1 to TRBJ2-3, with no clear D. The V end was cut by 2 bases, the J end by 1 base, with 7 bases between. This CDR3 is 14 amino acids long. CDR1 and CDR2 (germline): MGHRA, YSYEKL. In nucleotides, the CDR3 is TGCGCCAGCAGCCAATTCATGGGCACAGATACGCAGTATTTT. This encodes CASSQFMGTDTQYF.

The count of this clonotype is one. The V call is TRBV28, the J call TRBJ2-7; TRBD1 might be the D (6 bases). Trimming removed 11 bases at V and 3 bases at J, with 14 bases between. The CDR3 is made up of 12 amino acids. CDR1 and CDR2 from the germline V gene are MDHEN and SYDVKM. The CDR3 DNA reads TGTGCCGGCAAGCAGGGGCTCTACGAGCAGTACTTC. Translating gives CAGKQGLYEQYF.

This clonotype was counted a single time. The CDR3 region is CATGDSTYEQYF. In DNA form, the CDR3 reads TGTGCAACGGGAGACAGCACCTACGAGCAGTACTTC. V usage is TRBV6-2 or TRBV6-3 and J usage is TRBJ2-7, with a tentative D call TRBD2 (6 bases). Germline loops: CDR1 MNHEY, CDR2 SVGEGT. The CDR3 length is 12 residues.

This sequence joins TRBV5-4 and TRBJ2-1, with 8 bases fitting TRBD1. CDR1 and CDR2 from the germline V gene are SGHNT and YYREEE (reference sequence). V lost 5 bases, J lost 5 bases, and 3 bases stayed unmatched. CDR3 length: 13 residues. The CDR3 is CASSLTGDNEQFF. The CDR3 DNA reads as TGTGCCAGCAGTTTGACAGGGGACAATGAGCAGTTCTTC.

This sequence joins TRBV29-1 and TRBJ2-3; perhaps TRBD2 as D (5 bases). This CDR3 region has 12 residues. CDR1 is SQVTM, CDR2 ANQGSEA, per germline. Trimming pared 4 bases from V and 5 bases from J, leaving 10 bases between. CDR3 amino acids: CSVGGLEDTQYF. As DNA, the CDR3 is TGCAGCGTTGGAGGGTTGGAAGATACGCAGTATTTT.

This chain connects TRBV18 to TRBJ2-1; TRBD1 agrees at 11 bases. The CDR3 is 14 amino acids. Trimming at V came to 3 bases and at J to 7 bases, leaving 2 bases not matched to a gene. CDR1 and CDR2 from the germline V gene are KGHSH and LQKENI. The CDR3 nucleotides read TGTGCCAGCTCACCCCGGGACAGGGGGAATGAGCAGTTCTTC. Protein: CASSPRDRGNEQFF. Filled out from reference TRBV18 and TRBJ2-1, the complete variable domain reads NAGVMQNPRHLVRRRGQEARLRCSPMKGHSHVYWYRQLPEEGLKFMVYLQKENIIDESGMPKERFSAEFPKEGPSILRIQQVVRGDSAAYFCASSPRDRGNEQFFGPGTRLTVL.